This T cell receptor beta chain came from a study of shared clonotypes between healthy human individuals. Notes on the study in general: Donors were few, which limited the genetic and exposure-history diversity represented.

CD45RO-negative CD8 cells positively selected for CCR7 made up the naive population, which excluded terminally differentiated effector memory CD45RA+ cells. The V end lost 7 bases, the J end lost 5 bases, and 11 bases lay between the germline ends. Germline values: CDR1 LNHDA, CDR2 SQIVND (reference sequence). The CDR3 consists of 13 residues. Comment on this clone: Its antigen is unknown.

Some clones are missing from TCRdb's copy, which holds only in-frame ones; the method was immunoSEQ multiplex PCR. Here the sample spans nearly 2 million clones, about 95% being singletons. This sequence was found in a man aged 18 to 35 in good health. The sample comprised naive CD8+ T cells sorted from blood. The V gene is TRBV19, the J gene TRBJ2-2; D is unresolved. In DNA, the CDR3 is TGTGCCAGTACCCATGGAGAAACCGGGGAGCTGTTTTTT. Amino acids: CASTHGETGELFF.